Following are 5 T cell receptor beta chains from one sample sequenced in a study of human T cells and chemical hapten exposure. Using its own MiXCR run on the RACE reads, TCRdb lists one record per CDR3 protein. The data contain around 180,000 distinct CDR3 sequences, 30% of them singletons. As to time point: pre-sensitization, week 0. This sample's treatment: therapeutic diphenylcyclopropenone sensitization with weekly scalp DPC. This material consisted of whole blood, taken in connection with sensitization to the hapten diphenylcyclopropenone (DPC). These receptors were obtained from a young woman with alopecia areata. Some clones in this sample may be carry-over from other donors' samples.

The V gene is TRBV5-1, the J gene TRBJ2-1; no reliable D call. Trimming removed 4 bases from V and 8 bases from J, with 16 bases in between. The CDR3 is made up of 14 amino acids. Germline lookup yields CDR1 SGHRS and CDR2 YFSETQ. The CDR3 DNA reads TGCGCCAGCAGCACCCTATGGGGTTCCGATGAGCAGTTCTTC. This sequence encodes CASSTLWGSDEQFF.

This chain uses TRBV18 with TRBJ1-5, with D maybe TRBD1 (5 bases). Germline loops: CDR1 KGHSH, CDR2 LQKENI. V shed 1 base and J shed 5 bases, with 12 bases lying between them. This CDR3 spans 15 amino acids. The CDR3 coding sequence is TGTGCCAGCTCACCACAAGGGGCCCTGGATCAGCCCCAGCATTTT. Translating it yields CASSPQGALDQPQHF.

The chain combines TRBV6-2 or TRBV6-3 with TRBJ1-5; perhaps TRBD1 as D (5 bases). Per germline, CDR1 MNHEY and CDR2 SVGEGT. V lost 5 bases to trimming and J lost 8 bases, with 22 bases between them. The CDR3 is 16 residues long. The CDR3 bases are TGTGCCAGCAGTACGGCATGGGGGGGATCGGTGAAGCCCCAGCATTTT. This sequence encodes CASSTAWGGSVKPQHF.

Points on this clonotype: This likely comes from a read error, as the CDR3 has no conserved phenylalanine or tryptophan at its end. Because the CDR3's place on the DNA is in doubt, the DNA is left out and the CDR3 is given as listed by TCRdb. V usage is TRBV2 and J usage is TRBJ2-3; the D call of TRBD1 is as the table states it, not checked on the DNA. Germline CDR1 is SNHLY and CDR2 is FYNNEI. From its first to its last residue, the CDR3 has 12 amino acids. This chain's CDR3 is CASSEPRPTKFL.

The table lists this clonotype with a few counts. The rearrangement uses TRBV7-2 and TRBJ2-3, with 8 bases matching TRBD1. Germline CDR1 is SGHTA and CDR2 is FQGNSA. V dropped 4 bases and J dropped 4; count of bases not matched to a gene: 10. This CDR3 region has 16 residues. The CDR3 here is CASSSRQGRLSDTQYF. The CDR3 DNA is TGTGCCAGCAGCTCGAGACAGGGGCGGCTGTCAGATACGCAGTATTTT.